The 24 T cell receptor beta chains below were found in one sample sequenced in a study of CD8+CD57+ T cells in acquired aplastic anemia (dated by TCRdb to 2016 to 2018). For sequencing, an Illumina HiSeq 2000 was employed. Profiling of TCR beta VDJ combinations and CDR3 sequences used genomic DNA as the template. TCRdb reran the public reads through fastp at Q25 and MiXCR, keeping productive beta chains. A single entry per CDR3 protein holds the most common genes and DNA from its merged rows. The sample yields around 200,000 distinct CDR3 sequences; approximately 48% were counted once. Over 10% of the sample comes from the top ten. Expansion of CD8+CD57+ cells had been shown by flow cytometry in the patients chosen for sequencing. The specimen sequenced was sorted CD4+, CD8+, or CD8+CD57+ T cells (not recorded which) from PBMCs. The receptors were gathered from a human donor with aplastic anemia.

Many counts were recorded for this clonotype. The CDR3 DNA reads TGCGCCAGCAGCTTGCAAACTAGCGGGGTCTACGAGCAGTACTTC. As protein: CASSLQTSGVYEQYF. The chain joins TRBV5-1 to TRBJ2-7; 10 nucleotides align to TRBD2. The V segment lost 1 base and the J segment 3 bases; nucleotides outside the gene matches: 4. Germline CDR1 is SGHRS and CDR2 is YFSETQ. The CDR3 contains 15 residues.

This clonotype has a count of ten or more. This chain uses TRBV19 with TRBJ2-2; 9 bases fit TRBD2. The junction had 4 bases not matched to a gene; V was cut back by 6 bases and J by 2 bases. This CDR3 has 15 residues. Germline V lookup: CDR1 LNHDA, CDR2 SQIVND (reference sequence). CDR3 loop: CASRKRGVNTGELFF. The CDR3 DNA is TGTGCCAGTAGGAAGCGGGGGGTCAACACCGGGGAGCTGTTTTTT. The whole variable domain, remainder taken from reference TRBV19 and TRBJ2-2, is DGGITQSPKYLFRKEGQNVTLSCEQNLNHDAMYWYRQDPGQGLRLIYYSQIVNDFQKGDIAEGYSVSREKKESFPLTVTSAQKNPTAFYLCASRKRGVNTGELFFGEGSRLTVL.

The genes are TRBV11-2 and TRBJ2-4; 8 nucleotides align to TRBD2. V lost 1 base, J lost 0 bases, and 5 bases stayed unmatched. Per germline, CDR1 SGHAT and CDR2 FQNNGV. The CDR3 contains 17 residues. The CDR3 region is CASSLALAGRAKNIQYF. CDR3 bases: TGTGCCAGCAGCTTAGCGCTAGCGGGCAGAGCCAAAAACATTCAGTACTTC.

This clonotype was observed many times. DNA for the CDR3: TGTGCCAGCAGTTTAGGACGGTACAATCAGCCCCAGCATTTT. Translated: CASSLGRYNQPQHF. This chain connects TRBV2 to TRBJ1-5; D unresolved. The ends were cut back, 5 bases at V and 3 bases at J, with 11 bases in the middle. From germline, CDR1 is SNHLY and CDR2 FYNNEI. CDR3 length: 14 residues.

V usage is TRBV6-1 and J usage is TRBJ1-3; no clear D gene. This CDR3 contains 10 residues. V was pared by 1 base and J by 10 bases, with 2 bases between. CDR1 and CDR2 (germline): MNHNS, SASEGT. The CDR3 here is CASSEGTIYF. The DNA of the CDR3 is TGTGCCAGCAGTGAAGGAACCATATATTTT.

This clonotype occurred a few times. CDR3 residues: CASSPLAGAFNEQFF. The CDR3 DNA reads as TGTGCCAGCAGCCCGCTAGCGGGGGCGTTTAATGAGCAGTTCTTC. The rearrangement links TRBV11-2 to TRBJ2-1; the match to TRBD2 covers 10 bases. This CDR3 has 15 residues. The trim removed 5 bases at V and 7 bases at J, leaving 8 bases unmatched. CDR1 is SGHAT, CDR2 FQNNGV, per germline.

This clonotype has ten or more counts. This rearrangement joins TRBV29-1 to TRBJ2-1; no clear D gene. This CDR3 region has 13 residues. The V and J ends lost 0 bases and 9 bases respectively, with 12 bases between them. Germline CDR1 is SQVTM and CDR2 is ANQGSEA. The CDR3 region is CSVEDGLVPEQFF. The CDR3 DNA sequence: TGCAGCGTTGAAGATGGGCTAGTGCCTGAGCAGTTCTTC.

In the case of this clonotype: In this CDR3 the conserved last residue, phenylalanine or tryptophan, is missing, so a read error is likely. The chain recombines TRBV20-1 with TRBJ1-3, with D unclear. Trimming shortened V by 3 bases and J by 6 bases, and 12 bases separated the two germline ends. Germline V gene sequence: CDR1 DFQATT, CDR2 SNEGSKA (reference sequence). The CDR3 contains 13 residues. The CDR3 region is CSASGGAENTIYS. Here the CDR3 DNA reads TGCAGTGCTAGTGGAGGAGCCGAAAACACCATATATTCT.

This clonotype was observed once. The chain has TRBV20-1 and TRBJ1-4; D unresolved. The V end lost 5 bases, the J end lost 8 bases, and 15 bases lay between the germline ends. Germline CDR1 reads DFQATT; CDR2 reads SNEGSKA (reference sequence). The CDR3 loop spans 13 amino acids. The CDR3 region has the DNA TGCAGTGCTCCTCATGAGGTCGGGGAAAAACTGTTTTTT. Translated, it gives CSAPHEVGEKLFF.

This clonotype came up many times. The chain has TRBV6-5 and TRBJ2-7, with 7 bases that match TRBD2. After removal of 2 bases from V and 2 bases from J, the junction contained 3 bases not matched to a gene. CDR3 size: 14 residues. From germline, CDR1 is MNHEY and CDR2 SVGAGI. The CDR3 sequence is CASSYGGRAYEQYF. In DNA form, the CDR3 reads TGTGCCAGCAGTTACGGGGGGAGGGCCTACGAGCAGTACTTC.

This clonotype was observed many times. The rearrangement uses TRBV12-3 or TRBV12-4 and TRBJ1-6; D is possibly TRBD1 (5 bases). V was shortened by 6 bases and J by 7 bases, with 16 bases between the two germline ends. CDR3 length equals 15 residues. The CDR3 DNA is TGTGCCAGCAGATACCAGGACAATCCCAATTCACCCCTCCACTTT. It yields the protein CASRYQDNPNSPLHF.

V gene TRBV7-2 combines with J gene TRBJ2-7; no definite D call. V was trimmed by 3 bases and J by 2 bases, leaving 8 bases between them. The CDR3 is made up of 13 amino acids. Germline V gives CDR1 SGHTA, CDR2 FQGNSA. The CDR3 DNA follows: TGTGCCAGCAGCTTCGCCCCGACCTACGAGCAGTACTTC. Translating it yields CASSFAPTYEQYF. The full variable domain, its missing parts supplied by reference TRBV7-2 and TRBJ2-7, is GAGVSQSPSNKVTEKGKDVELRCDPISGHTALYWYRQSLGQGLEFLIYFQGNSAPDKSGLPSDRFSAERTGGSVSTLTIQRTQQEDSAVYLCASSFAPTYEQYFGPGTRLTVT.

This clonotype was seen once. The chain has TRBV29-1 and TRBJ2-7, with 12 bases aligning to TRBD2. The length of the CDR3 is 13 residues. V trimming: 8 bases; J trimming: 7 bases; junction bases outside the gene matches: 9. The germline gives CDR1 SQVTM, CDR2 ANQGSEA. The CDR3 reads CSFRLAGAGEQYF. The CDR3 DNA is TGCAGCTTCCGACTAGCGGGGGCAGGGGAGCAGTACTTC.

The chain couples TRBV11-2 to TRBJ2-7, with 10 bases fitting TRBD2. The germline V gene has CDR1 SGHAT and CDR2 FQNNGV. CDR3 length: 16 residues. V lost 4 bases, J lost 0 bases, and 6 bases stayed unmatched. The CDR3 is CASSSTTSGYSYEQYF. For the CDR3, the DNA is TGTGCCAGCAGCTCAACGACTAGCGGGTACTCCTACGAGCAGTACTTC.

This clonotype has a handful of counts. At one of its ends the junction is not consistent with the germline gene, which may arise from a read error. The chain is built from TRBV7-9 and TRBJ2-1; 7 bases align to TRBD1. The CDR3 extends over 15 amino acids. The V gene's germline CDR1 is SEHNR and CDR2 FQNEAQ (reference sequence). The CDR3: CASSDRQGSYNERFF. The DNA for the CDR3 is TGTGCCAGCAGCGATAGACAGGGTTCCTACAATGAGCGGTTCTTC.

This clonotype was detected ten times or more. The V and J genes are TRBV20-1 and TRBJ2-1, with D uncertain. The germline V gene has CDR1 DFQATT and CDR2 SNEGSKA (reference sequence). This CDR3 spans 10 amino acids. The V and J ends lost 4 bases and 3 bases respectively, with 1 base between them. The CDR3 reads CSAIYNEQFF. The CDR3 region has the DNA TGCAGTGCTATCTACAATGAGCAGTTCTTC.

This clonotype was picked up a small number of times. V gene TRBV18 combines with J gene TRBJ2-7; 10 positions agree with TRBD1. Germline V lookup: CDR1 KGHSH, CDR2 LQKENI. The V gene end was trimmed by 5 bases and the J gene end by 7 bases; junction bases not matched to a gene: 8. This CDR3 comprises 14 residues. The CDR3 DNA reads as TGTGCCAGCTCAAATGGCGACAGGGGGCGGGAGCAGTACTTC. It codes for CASSNGDRGREQYF.

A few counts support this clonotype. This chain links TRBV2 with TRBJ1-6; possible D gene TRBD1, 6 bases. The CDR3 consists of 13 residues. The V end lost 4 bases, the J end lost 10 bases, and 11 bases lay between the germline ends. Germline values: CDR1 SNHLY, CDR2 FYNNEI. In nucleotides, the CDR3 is TGTGCCAGCAGTGGGGGCAGGGGATCACCCCTCCACTTT. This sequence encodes CASSGGRGSPLHF. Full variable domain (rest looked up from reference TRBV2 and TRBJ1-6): EPEVTQTPSHQVTQMGQEVILRCVPISNHLYFYWYRQILGQKVEFLVSFYNNEISEKSEIFDDQFSVERPDGSNFTLKIRSTKLEDSAMYFCASSGGRGSPLHFGNGTRLTVT.

The DNA of the CDR3 is TGTGCCAGCAGTCCGGGACAGTACGAGCAGTACTTC. Translating gives CASSPGQYEQYF. The chain has TRBV2 and TRBJ2-7; TRBD1 aligns across 7 bases. Trimming removed 5 bases from V and 4 bases from J; junction bases left unmatched: 2. The CDR3 is made up of 12 amino acids. Germline CDR1 is SNHLY and CDR2 is FYNNEI.

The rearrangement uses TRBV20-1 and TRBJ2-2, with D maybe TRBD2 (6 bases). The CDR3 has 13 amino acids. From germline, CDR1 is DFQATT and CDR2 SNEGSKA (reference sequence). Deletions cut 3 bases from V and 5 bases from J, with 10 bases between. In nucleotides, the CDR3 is TGCAGTGCTAGCGCGAGCGGGACCGGGGAGCTGTTTTTT. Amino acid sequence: CSASASGTGELFF.

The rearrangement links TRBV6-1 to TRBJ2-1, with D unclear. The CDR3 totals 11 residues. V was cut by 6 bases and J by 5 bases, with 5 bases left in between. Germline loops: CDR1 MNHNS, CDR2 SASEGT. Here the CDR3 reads CASRENNEQFF. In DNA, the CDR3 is TGTGCCAGCAGGGAAAACAATGAGCAGTTCTTC.

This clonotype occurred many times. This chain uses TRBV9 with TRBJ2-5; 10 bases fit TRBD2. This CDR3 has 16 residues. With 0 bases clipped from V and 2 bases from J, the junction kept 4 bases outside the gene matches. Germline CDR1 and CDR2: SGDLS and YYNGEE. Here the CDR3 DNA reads TGTGCCAGCAGCGTAGGGCTAGCGGGGGTACAAGAGACCCAGTACTTC. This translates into CASSVGLAGVQETQYF.

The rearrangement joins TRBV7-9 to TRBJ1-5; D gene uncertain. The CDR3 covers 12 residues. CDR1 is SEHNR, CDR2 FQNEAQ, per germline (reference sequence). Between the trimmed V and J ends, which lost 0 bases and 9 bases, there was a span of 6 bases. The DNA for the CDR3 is TGTGCCAGCAGCTTAGCGGACGGGCCCCAGCATTTT. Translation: CASSLADGPQHF.

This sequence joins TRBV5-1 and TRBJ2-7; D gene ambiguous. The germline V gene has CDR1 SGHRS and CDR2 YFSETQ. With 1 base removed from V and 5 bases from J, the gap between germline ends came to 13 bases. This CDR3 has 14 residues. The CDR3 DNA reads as TGCGCCAGCAGCTTGCGTCTTCTGGGCGACGAGCAGTACTTC. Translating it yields CASSLRLLGDEQYF.